A single sample gave rise to the 17 T cell receptor beta chains below, sequenced in a study of CD8 T cells in Susac syndrome. RNA was extracted with the RNeasy kit, and a quantity of roughly 0.5 to 1 ug was reverse transcribed using random hexamers. Each CDR3 protein gets one entry after TCRdb re-called the immunoSEQ multiplex PCR reads with MiXCR. The data contain about 190,000 distinct CDR3 sequences, approximately 95% of them singletons. The sequenced material came from CD4+ T cells from PBMCs. Receptors were obtained from a human donor in good health.

The CDR3 sequence: CASNTGSYNSPLHF. CDR3 DNA: TGTGCCAGCAATACCGGCTCCTATAATTCACCCCTCCACTTT. The chain has TRBV6-2 or TRBV6-3 and TRBJ1-6, with D uncertain. The germline V and J ends were trimmed by 7 bases and 0 bases, with 7 bases remaining between them. There are 14 residues in the CDR3. Germline lookup yields CDR1 MNHEY and CDR2 SVGEGT.

The chain carries TRBV27 and TRBJ1-1; D is ambiguous. V was trimmed by 8 bases and J by 0 bases, leaving 13 bases between them. CDR1 is MNHEY, CDR2 SMNVEV, per germline (reference sequence). The CDR3 is made up of 14 amino acids. The CDR3, as DNA: TGTGCCAGCGGAACGCCGCAGGTGAACACTGAAGCTTTCTTT. It encodes CASGTPQVNTEAFF.

The rearrangement uses TRBV12-3 or TRBV12-4 and TRBJ1-5, with 8 positions matching TRBD1. J was trimmed by 1 base and V by 6 bases; bases with no gene match: 2. The CDR3 length is 14 residues. Written as DNA, the CDR3 is TGTGCCAGCAGGACAGGGGACAGCAATCAGCCCCAGCATTTT. It is translated as CASRTGDSNQPQHF.

This chain joins TRBV5-6 and TRBJ1-2; 8 bases agree with TRBD1. The CDR3 contains 16 residues. The junction had 8 bases not matched to a gene; V was cut back by 0 bases and J by 4 bases. Germline CDR1 SGHDT, CDR2 YYEEEE. This CDR3 reads CASSLGARTGPYGYTF. In DNA, the CDR3 is TGTGCCAGCAGCTTGGGGGCCCGGACAGGGCCCTATGGCTACACCTTC.

V gene TRBV19 combines with J gene TRBJ1-5, with D unclear. V lost 4 bases to trimming and J lost 11 bases, with 9 bases between them. The CDR3 consists of 11 residues. Looked up from germline, CDR1 is LNHDA and CDR2 is SQIVND (reference sequence). This CDR3 reads CASSSIGAQHF. The CDR3 DNA reads TGTGCCAGTAGTAGTATCGGGGCCCAGCATTTT.

CDR3 sequence: CAWTLGVSANVLTF. CDR3 in DNA: TGTGCCTGGACCCTAGGGGTCTCGGCCAACGTCCTGACTTTC. The V call is TRBV30, the J call TRBJ2-6; D is perhaps TRBD1 (5 bases). The CDR3 covers 14 residues. Germline CDR1 GTSNPN, CDR2 SVGIG (reference sequence). V lost 4 bases, J lost 6 bases, and 13 bases lay in between.

The V and J genes are TRBV27 and TRBJ1-2; 7 bases align to TRBD1. V was pared by 5 bases and J by 7 bases, with 10 bases of the junction left unmatched. Looked up from germline, CDR1 is MNHEY and CDR2 is SMNVEV (reference sequence). The CDR3 length is 14 residues. The CDR3 DNA follows: TGTGCCAGCAGTCCCTGGGACAGTCTGCTTGGCTACACCTTC. This codes for CASSPWDSLLGYTF.

The chain joins TRBV20-1 to TRBJ2-5; tentatively, D is TRBD1 (5 bases). CDR3 length: 11 amino acids. The V gene's germline CDR1 is DFQATT and CDR2 SNEGSKA (reference sequence). V lost 6 bases and J lost 7, with 12 bases in between. CDR3 coding DNA: TGCAGTGCCCCAGTAAGGGGGACCCAGTACTTC. Protein: CSAPVRGTQYF.

This chain uses TRBV3-1 with TRBJ2-5; possible D gene TRBD2, 6 bases. Germline CDR1 is LGHDT and CDR2 is YNNKEL (reference sequence). Trimming removed 3 bases at V and 4 bases at J, with 12 bases between. There are 14 residues in the CDR3. This CDR3 is CASSQGLGGETQYF. In nucleotides, the CDR3 is TGTGCCAGCAGCCAGGGCCTGGGGGGAGAGACCCAGTACTTC.

Only one count was recorded for this clonotype. This chain joins TRBV7-2 and TRBJ2-1; the match to TRBD1 covers 8 bases. V trimming: 2 bases; J trimming: 2 bases; junction bases outside the gene matches: 2. There are 15 residues in the CDR3. CDR1 is SGHTA and CDR2 is FQGNSA in the germline V gene. CDR3 nucleotides: TGTGCCAGCAGCTTACAGGGGGCGGCCTACAATGAGCAGTTCTTC. Residues: CASSLQGAAYNEQFF.

The V and J genes are TRBV3-1 and TRBJ2-5; maybe TRBD1 (5 bases). Trimming took 4 bases from V and 2 from J, leaving 17 bases between them. This CDR3 is 16 amino acids long. Germline V lookup: CDR1 LGHDT, CDR2 YNNKEL (reference sequence). The CDR3 reads CASSPDLDRLQETQYF. CDR3 DNA sequence: TGTGCCAGCAGCCCCGACCTTGACAGATTGCAAGAGACCCAGTACTTC.

The chain recombines TRBV18 with TRBJ2-7; possibly TRBD2 for D (5 bases). CDR3 size: 14 residues. The germline V gene encodes CDR1 KGHSH and CDR2 LQKENI. Trimming cost V 3 bases and J 0 bases, with 9 bases left between them. The DNA of the CDR3 is TGTGCCAGCTCACCCCCGGGATACTCCTACGAGCAGTACTTC. It yields the protein CASSPPGYSYEQYF.

There are a few counts of this clonotype. The genes are TRBV5-8 and TRBJ2-3; tentative D call: TRBD2 (5 bases). There are 11 residues in the CDR3. CDR1 SGHTS and CDR2 YDEGEE come from the germline V gene. V was trimmed by 4 bases and J by 6 bases, leaving 6 bases between them. This chain's CDR3 is CASSQRDTQYF. Here the CDR3 DNA reads TGTGCCAGCAGCCAGCGGGATACGCAGTATTTT.

A single count supports this clonotype. CDR3 nucleotide sequence: TGCAGTGCTAGAGCCGGCAGCTACCACGAGCAGTACGTC. Protein sequence: CSARAGSYHEQYV. The chain carries TRBV20-1 and TRBJ2-7; D uncertain. Germline V gives CDR1 DFQATT, CDR2 SNEGSKA (reference sequence). This CDR3 is built from 13 residues. The V end was cut by 1 base, the J end by 5 bases, with 12 bases between.

This clonotype occurred once. The V gene is TRBV20-1, the J gene TRBJ1-4; 9 bases align to TRBD1. This CDR3 contains 15 residues. Trimming cost V 1 base and J 7 bases; bases outside gene matches: 7. Germline CDR1 DFQATT, CDR2 SNEGSKA (reference sequence). This chain's CDR3 is CSARVPGQGSEKLFF. The CDR3 DNA sequence: TGCAGTGCTAGAGTTCCGGGACAGGGAAGTGAAAAACTGTTTTTT.

J is TRBJ2-1 and V is TRBV14, with 7 bases fitting TRBD2. The CDR3 is 16 amino acids. Looked up from germline, CDR1 is SGHDN and CDR2 is FVKESK. The J segment lost 10 bases and the V segment lost 0 bases, leaving 12 bases of the junction unmatched. DNA of the CDR3: TGTGCCAGCAGCCAAGATCTTGGGGGAGGGCCTGGGGAGCAGTTCTTC. Translation: CASSQDLGGGPGEQFF.

The chain has TRBV9 and TRBJ2-3, with D perhaps matching TRBD2 (6 bases). CDR3 length: 16 residues. CDR1 and CDR2 from the germline V gene are SGDLS and YYNGEE. Trimming shortened V by 4 bases and J by 5 bases, and 20 bases separated the two germline ends. The CDR3 region is CASSFSNGGSEDTQYF. The CDR3 nucleotides read TGTGCCAGCAGCTTTTCTAACGGGGGTTCGGAAGATACGCAGTATTTT.